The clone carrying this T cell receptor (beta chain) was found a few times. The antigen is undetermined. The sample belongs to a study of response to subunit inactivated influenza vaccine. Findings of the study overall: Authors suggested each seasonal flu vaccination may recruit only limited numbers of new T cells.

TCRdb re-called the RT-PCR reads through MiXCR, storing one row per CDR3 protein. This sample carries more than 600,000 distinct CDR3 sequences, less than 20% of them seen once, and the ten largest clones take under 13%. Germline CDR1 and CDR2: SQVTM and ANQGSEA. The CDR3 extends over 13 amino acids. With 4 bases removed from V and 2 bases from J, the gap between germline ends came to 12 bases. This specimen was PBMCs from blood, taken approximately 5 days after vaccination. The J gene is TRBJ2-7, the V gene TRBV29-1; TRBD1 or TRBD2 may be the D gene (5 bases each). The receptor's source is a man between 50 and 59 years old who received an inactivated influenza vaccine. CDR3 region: CSVGRQGPYEQYF. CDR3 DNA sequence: TGCAGCGTTGGACGGCAGGGACCCTACGAGCAGTACTTC.